One sample yielded the 18 T cell receptor beta chains listed below, sequenced in a study of metastatic and nonmetastatic thyroid tumors. TCRdb reanalyzed the PCR reads with MiXCR. The sample lists fewer than 40,000 clones, around 47% occurring once. Treatment of any kind had been given to no patient before thyroid surgery. The material sequenced was tumor tissue. The receptor source for this set is a male donor with papillary thyroid cancer or a benign thyroid nodule (not recorded which). Some clones in this sample may be carry-over from other donors' samples.

This clone ranks as medium-sized. The chain couples TRBV9 to TRBJ2-3; D ambiguous. V was clipped by 3 bases and J by 2 bases, with 7 bases between them. This CDR3 is built from 13 residues. From germline, CDR1 is SGDLS and CDR2 YYNGEE. Written as DNA, the CDR3 is TGTGCCAGCAGCGCCGGAATCACAGATACGCAGTATTTT. It specifies CASSAGITDTQYF. The full variable domain, its missing parts supplied by reference TRBV9 and TRBJ2-3, is DSGVTQTPKHLITATGQRVTLRCSPRSGDLSVYWYQQSLDQGLQFLIQYYNGEERAKGNILERFSAQQFPDLHSELNLSSLELGDSALYFCASSAGITDTQYFGPGTRLTVL.

The rearrangement uses TRBV6-1 and TRBJ1-1; 10 positions agree with TRBD1. V shed 5 bases, J shed 5 bases, and the junction held 5 bases outside the gene matches. Looked up from germline, CDR1 is MNHNS and CDR2 is SASEGT. The CDR3 totals 14 residues. This chain's CDR3 is CASSQTGGRTEAFF. DNA for the CDR3: TGTGCCAGCAGTCAGACAGGGGGCAGGACTGAAGCTTTCTTT.

The rearrangement uses TRBV20-1 and TRBJ2-2; D might be TRBD2 (6 bases). V was trimmed by 1 base and J by 0 bases, leaving 15 bases between them. CDR3 length: 17 amino acids. Germline V lookup: CDR1 DFQATT, CDR2 SNEGSKA (reference sequence). In nucleotides, the CDR3 is TGCAGTGCTAGAGTAGCAGGGACTTACTCGAACACCGGGGAGCTGTTTTTT. Residues: CSARVAGTYSNTGELFF.

The chain is built from TRBV10-3 and TRBJ2-7, with 7 bases identical to TRBD1. J gave up 6 bases and V 2 bases, and 4 bases lay outside the gene matches. The CDR3 is 13 amino acids. CDR1 is ENHRY and CDR2 is SYGVKD in the germline V gene. The CDR3 DNA follows: TGTGCCATCAGTGAGGACAGGGCTGTCGAGCAGTACTTC. Translating gives CAISEDRAVEQYF.

This clone appeared once. This chain connects TRBV3-1 to TRBJ2-7; 9 nucleotides line up with TRBD1. Germline lookup yields CDR1 LGHDT and CDR2 YNNKEL (reference sequence). V trimming: 6 bases; J trimming: 3 bases; junction bases outside the gene matches: 9. This CDR3 has 15 amino acids. The CDR3 region is CASSGPGQGYYEQYF. CDR3 nucleotides: TGTGCCAGCAGTGGACCGGGACAGGGTTACTACGAGCAGTACTTC.

The chain links TRBV12-3 or TRBV12-4 to TRBJ2-3; D unresolved. The CDR3 is 13 amino acids. V lost 2 bases and J 3 bases, leaving 6 bases between the germline ends. The CDR3 DNA reads TGTGCCAGCAGTTTAAGGGAAACAGATACGCAGTATTTT. Its translation is CASSLRETDTQYF.

By proportion, this clone is medium-sized. The V call is TRBV7-9, the J call TRBJ2-1; 7 positions agree with TRBD1. Per the germline V gene, CDR1 is SEHNR and CDR2 is FQNEAQ (reference sequence). After removal of 5 bases from V and 1 base from J, the junction contained 8 bases not matched to a gene. The CDR3 is 16 residues long. The CDR3 region is CASSPDRSISYNEQFF. DNA for the CDR3: TGTGCCAGCAGCCCGGACAGGTCTATATCCTACAATGAGCAGTTCTTC.

This clone has just a few counts. V usage is TRBV5-1 and J usage is TRBJ2-1; 12 nucleotides match TRBD2. The CDR3 consists of 14 residues. CDR1 is SGHRS, CDR2 YFSETQ, per germline. The junction had 7 bases not matched to a gene; V was cut back by 7 bases and J by 8 bases. The CDR3, as DNA: TGCGCCAGCGGACTAGCGGGGACGATGGATGAGCAGTTCTTC. Translated: CASGLAGTMDEQFF.

The CDR3 coding sequence is TGCAGTGCTAGAGATCGACAGACTAACTATGGCTACACCTTC. This encodes CSARDRQTNYGYTF. This rearrangement joins TRBV20-1 to TRBJ1-2, with D possibly being TRBD1 (5 bases). Germline CDR1 DFQATT, CDR2 SNEGSKA (reference sequence). This CDR3 is built from 14 residues. V dropped 0 bases and J dropped 0 bases, with 8 bases sitting between them.

The genes are TRBV12-3 or TRBV12-4 and TRBJ1-2, with D tentatively TRBD1 (6 bases). V lost 6 bases and J lost 4, with 15 bases in between. The CDR3 totals 14 residues. The CDR3 is CASSPGGLGYGYTF. The CDR3 coding sequence is TGTGCCAGCAGCCCCGGGGGCCTGGGCTATGGCTACACCTTC.

This clone showed up just a few times. V is TRBV6-1 and J is TRBJ1-6, with D tentatively TRBD1 (5 bases). V gave up 2 bases and J gave up 7 bases, with 12 bases separating them. In germline, CDR1 is MNHNS, CDR2 SASEGT. The CDR3 sequence is 15 residues long. The CDR3 protein is CASSESREGNSPLHF. CDR3 in DNA: TGTGCCAGCAGTGAATCCAGGGAGGGCAATTCACCCCTCCACTTT.

V and J are TRBV9 and TRBJ2-1, with a weak D call TRBD2 (6 bases). Germline CDR1 reads SGDLS; CDR2 reads YYNGEE. Deletions cut 4 bases from V and 3 bases from J, with 8 bases between. CDR3 length: 13 amino acids. CDR3 residues: CASSPGVYNEQFF. CDR3 nucleotide sequence: TGTGCCAGCAGCCCGGGGGTCTACAATGAGCAGTTCTTC.

The rearrangement joins TRBV6-4 to TRBJ2-3; TRBD2 agrees at 10 bases. Unmatched junction bases numbered 3, after V lost 4 bases and J lost 2 bases. The CDR3 length is 15 residues. Germline V gene sequence: CDR1 MRHNA, CDR2 SNTAGT. The CDR3 DNA is TGTGCCAGCAGTGCTGGACTAGCGGACACAGATACGCAGTATTTT. Amino acid sequence: CASSAGLADTDTQYF.

The V and J genes are TRBV30 and TRBJ2-7; D gene uncertain. V was clipped by 0 bases and J by 3 bases, with 6 bases between them. CDR3 size: 12 residues. Germline CDR1 is GTSNPN and CDR2 is SVGIG (reference sequence). CDR3 nucleotides: TGTGCCTGGAGTGTCAGGAGCTACGAGCAGTACTTC. Translated, it gives CAWSVRSYEQYF.

This chain links TRBV6-1 with TRBJ2-7, with 9 bases aligning to TRBD2. CDR1 and CDR2 (germline): MNHNS, SASEGT. The CDR3 is 15 residues long. V shed 8 bases and J 0 bases; nucleotides not matched to a gene: 8. CDR3 DNA sequence: TGTGCCAGCCGACTAGCGGTGTTTAGCTCCTACGAGCAGTACTTC. Protein product: CASRLAVFSSYEQYF.

This rearrangement joins TRBV20-1 to TRBJ2-7; 11 nucleotides line up with TRBD1. In germline, CDR1 is DFQATT, CDR2 SNEGSKA (reference sequence). This CDR3 spans 15 amino acids. V lost 5 bases and J lost 0; bases outside the gene matches: 6. The CDR3 protein is CSASPGTGGSYEQYF. The CDR3 bases are TGCAGTGCTTCCCCCGGGACAGGGGGCTCCTACGAGCAGTACTTC.

V is TRBV20-1 and J is TRBJ2-1; 9 nucleotides match TRBD2. V gave up 3 bases and J gave up 9 bases; unmatched junction bases: 9. Germline lookup yields CDR1 DFQATT and CDR2 SNEGSKA (reference sequence). The CDR3 runs to 14 residues. The DNA of the CDR3 is TGCAGTGCTAGCGACTTGGCGGGGGGGCTTGAGCAGTTCTTC. This translates into CSASDLAGGLEQFF.

The rearrangement links TRBV25-1 to TRBJ1-1; D is unclear. The V end lost 4 bases, the J end lost 2 bases, and 8 bases lay between the germline ends. The germline V gene has CDR1 MGHDK and CDR2 SYGVNS. This CDR3 spans 13 amino acids. The CDR3 nucleotides read TGTGCCAGCAGTGTGGGGTTTAACACTGAAGCTTTCTTT. This translates into CASSVGFNTEAFF.